What follows describes a single TCR beta chain. These data come from a study of blood T cells in healthy people across ages. Through a sample-barcoded 5' primer and a J-beta primer mix, a second PCR was run for roughly 6 to 11 cycles. TCRdb passed the 5' RACE reads through MiXCR, listing each CDR3 protein once. In the table there are 750,000 to 950,000 distinct CDR3 sequences, around half of which are singletons. Trimming left V 6 bases short and J 2 bases short, with 13 bases between. The CDR3 contains 14 residues. Germline V gene lookup returns CDR1 MDHEN and CDR2 SYDVKM. This receptor was taken from a man aged 80 or over in good health. The rearrangement links TRBV28 to TRBJ1-1; perhaps TRBD1 as D (5 bases). Sequenced: blood. The CDR3 region is CASSIDRVNTEAFF. Here the CDR3 DNA reads TGTGCCAGCAGCATCGACAGAGTCAACACTGAAGCTTTCTTT. Variable domain in full (rest from reference TRBV28 and TRBJ1-1): DVKVTQSSRYLVKRTGEKVFLECVQDMDHENMFWYRQDPGLGLRLIYFSYDVKMKEKGDIPEGYSVSREKKERFSLILESASTNQTSMYLCASSIDRVNTEAFFGQGTRLTVV.